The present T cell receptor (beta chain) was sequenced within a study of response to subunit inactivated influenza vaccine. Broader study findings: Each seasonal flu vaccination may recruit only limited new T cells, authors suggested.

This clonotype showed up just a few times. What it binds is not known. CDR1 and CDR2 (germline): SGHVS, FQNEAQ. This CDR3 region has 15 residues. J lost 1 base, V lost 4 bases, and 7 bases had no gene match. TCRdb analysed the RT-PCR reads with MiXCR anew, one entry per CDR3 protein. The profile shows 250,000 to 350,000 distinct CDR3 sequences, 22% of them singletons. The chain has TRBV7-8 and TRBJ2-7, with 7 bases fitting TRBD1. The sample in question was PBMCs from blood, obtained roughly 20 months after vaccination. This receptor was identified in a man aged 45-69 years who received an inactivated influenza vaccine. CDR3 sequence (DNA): TGTGCCAGCAGCTCACGACAGGGTGGGTCCTACGAGCAGTACTTC. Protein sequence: CASSSRQGGSYEQYF. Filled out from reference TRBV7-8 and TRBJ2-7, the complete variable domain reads GAGVSQSPRYKVAKRGQDVALRCDPISGHVSLFWYQQALGQGPEFLTYFQNEAQLDKSGLPSDRFFAERPEGSVSTLKIQRTQQEDSAVYLCASSSRQGGSYEQYFGPGTRLTVT.